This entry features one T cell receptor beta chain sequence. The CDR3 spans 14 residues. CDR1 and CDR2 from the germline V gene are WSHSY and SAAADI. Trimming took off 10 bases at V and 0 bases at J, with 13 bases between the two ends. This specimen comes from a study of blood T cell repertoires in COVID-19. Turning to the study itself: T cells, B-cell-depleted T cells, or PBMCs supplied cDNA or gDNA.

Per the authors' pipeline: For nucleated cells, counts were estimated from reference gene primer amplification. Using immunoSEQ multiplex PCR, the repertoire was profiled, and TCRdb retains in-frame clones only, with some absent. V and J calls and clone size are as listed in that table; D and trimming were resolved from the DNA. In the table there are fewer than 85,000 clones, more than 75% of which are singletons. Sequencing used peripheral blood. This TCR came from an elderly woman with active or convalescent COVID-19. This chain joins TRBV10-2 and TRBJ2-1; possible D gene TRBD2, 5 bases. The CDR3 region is CATQAGSSYNEQFF. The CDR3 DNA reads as TGCGCCACCCAGGCGGGTTCCTCCTACAATGAGCAGTTCTTC.